This is a list of T cell receptor beta chains from one sample in a study of PD-1 blockade in classical Hodgkin lymphoma. Using immunoSEQ multiplex PCR, the repertoire was profiled, and TCRdb retains in-frame clones only, with some absent. The sample carries about 46,000 clones, about three quarters recorded once. This specimen consisted of peripheral blood mononuclear cells (PBMCs), obtained at baseline. The receptors derive from a human donor with classical Hodgkin lymphoma. Each CDR3 is given with its conserved first and last residue. D genes are given only for firm matches. Part of the rows lack a size; the others show once, few, many or a class for expanded clones.

v_gene,d_gene,len,abundance,j_gene,CDR3aa,CDR3nt
TRBV18,NA,13,NA,TRBJ1-5,CASLGSPNQPQHF,TGTGCCAGCCTAGGGTCTCCAAATCAGCCCCAGCATTTT
TRBV15,NA,18,NA,TRBJ2-3,CATSRDVQDSYSTDTQYF,TGTGCCACCAGCAGAGATGTTCAGGACAGCTATAGCACAGATACGCAGTATTTT
TRBV29-1,NA,13,NA,TRBJ2-7,CSVGDTAGYEQYF,TGCAGCGTTGGGGACACCGCCGGCTACGAGCAGTACTTC
TRBV25-1,NA,14,NA,TRBJ1-2,CASSGGHPNYGYTF,TGTGCCAGCAGTGGGGGACACCCTAACTATGGCTACACCTTC
TRBV5-1,TRBD2,16,NA,TRBJ2-7,CASSGLAGEGYLEQYF,TGCGCCAGCAGTGGACTAGCGGGAGAGGGTTACCTGGAGCAGTACTTC
TRBV6-5,NA,11,once,TRBJ1-1,CASSQHLGAFF,TGTGCCAGCAGTCAACACTTGGGAGCTTTCTTT
TRBV5-1,NA,15,NA,TRBJ2-7,CASRPGEGFFNEQYF,TGCGCCAGCAGGCCCGGTGAAGGGTTTTTCAACGAGCAGTACTTC
TRBV30,NA,14,NA,TRBJ1-4,CAWTVTGVNEKLFF,TGTGCCTGGACCGTGACAGGTGTTAATGAAAAACTGTTTTTT
TRBV4-1,NA,15,NA,TRBJ1-2,CASSRGGGVDYGYTF,TGCGCCAGCAGCCGAGGAGGGGGAGTCGACTATGGCTACACCTTC
TRBV11-1,TRBD1,14,NA,TRBJ2-7,CASSFGTDSYEQYF,TGTGCCAGCAGCTTTGGGACAGATTCCTACGAGCAGTACTTC
TRBV5-6,NA,16,NA,TRBJ2-2,CASSELRGQGTGELFF,TGTGCCAGCAGCGAACTCAGGGGCCAGGGGACCGGGGAGCTGTTTTTT
TRBV30,TRBD1,14,NA,TRBJ2-3,CAWSRTGGADTQYF,TGTGCCTGGAGCCGGACAGGGGGCGCAGATACGCAGTATTTT
TRBV19,TRBD1,14,NA,TRBJ2-3,CASSDRGQTDTQYF,TGTGCCAGTTCGGACAGGGGGCAGACAGATACGCAGTATTTT
TRBV4-1,TRBD2,15,NA,TRBJ2-7,CASSQDRGLDYEQYF,TGCGCCAGCAGCCAAGATAGGGGACTAGACTACGAGCAGTACTTC
TRBV29-1,NA,12,NA,TRBJ1-2,CSVESGTSGYTF,TGCAGCGTTGAGAGTGGGACCTCTGGCTACACCTTC
TRBV29-1,NA,14,few,TRBJ2-7,CSVEDSGAAYEQYF,TGCAGCGTTGAAGATTCGGGGGCGGCCTACGAGCAGTACTTC
TRBV11-2,NA,15,once,TRBJ1-6,CASRVPGTGNSPLHF,TGTGCCAGCAGGGTTCCCGGGACGGGAAATTCACCCCTCCACTTT
TRBV5-1,TRBD2,15,NA,TRBJ2-1,CASSLFGTRYNEQFF,TGCGCCAGCAGCTTGTTCGGGACTAGGTACAATGAGCAGTTCTTC
TRBV9,TRBD2,17,NA,TRBJ2-2,CASSVGLAGVATGELFF,TGTGCCAGCAGCGTAGGACTAGCGGGAGTTGCCACCGGGGAGCTGTTTTTT
TRBV4-2,TRBD2,15,NA,TRBJ2-7,CASSLRTSGSYEQYF,TGTGCCAGCAGCCTTCGGACTAGCGGATCCTACGAGCAGTACTTC
TRBV7-2,TRBD2,14,NA,TRBJ2-3,CASSLAGSTDTQYF,TGTGCCAGCAGTCTAGCGGGGTCCACAGATACGCAGTATTTT
TRBV6-1,TRBD1,15,few,TRBJ2-2,CASRWGQLNTGELFF,TGTGCCAGCAGGTGGGGACAGTTAAACACCGGGGAGCTGTTTTTT